Listed here is a single T cell receptor beta chain. This specimen comes from a study of control samples from healthy donors and cancer patients. Between the trimmed V and J ends, which lost 7 bases and 5 bases, there was a span of 14 bases. Germline CDR1 reads LNHDA; CDR2 reads SQIVND (reference sequence). This CDR3 contains 14 residues. Assay used: immunoSEQ multiplex PCR; TCRdb lists only in-frame clones, some missing. The table lists around 140,000 clones, roughly 92% of them singletons. Sequencing input: blood. V usage is TRBV19 and J usage is TRBJ2-2; no clear D. This TCR derives from a man aged 18 to 30 in good health. The CDR3 here is CASTDPLGTGELFF. DNA for the CDR3: TGTGCCAGTACCGATCCCCTAGGTACCGGGGAGCTGTTTTTT.